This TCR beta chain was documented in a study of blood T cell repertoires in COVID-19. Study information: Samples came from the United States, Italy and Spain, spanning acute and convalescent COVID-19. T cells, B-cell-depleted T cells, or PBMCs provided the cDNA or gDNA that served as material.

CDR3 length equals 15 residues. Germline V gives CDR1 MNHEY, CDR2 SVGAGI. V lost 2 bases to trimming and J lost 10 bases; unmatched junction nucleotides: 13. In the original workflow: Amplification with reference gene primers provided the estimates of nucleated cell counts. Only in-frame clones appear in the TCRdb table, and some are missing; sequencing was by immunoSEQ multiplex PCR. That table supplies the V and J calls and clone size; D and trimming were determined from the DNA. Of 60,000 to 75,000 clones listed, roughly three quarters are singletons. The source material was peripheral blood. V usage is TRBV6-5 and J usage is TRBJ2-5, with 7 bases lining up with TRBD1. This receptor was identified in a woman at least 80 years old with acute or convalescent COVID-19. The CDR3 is CASSYDRARAQDQYF. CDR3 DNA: TGTGCCAGCAGTTACGACAGGGCCCGAGCGCAGGACCAGTACTTC.